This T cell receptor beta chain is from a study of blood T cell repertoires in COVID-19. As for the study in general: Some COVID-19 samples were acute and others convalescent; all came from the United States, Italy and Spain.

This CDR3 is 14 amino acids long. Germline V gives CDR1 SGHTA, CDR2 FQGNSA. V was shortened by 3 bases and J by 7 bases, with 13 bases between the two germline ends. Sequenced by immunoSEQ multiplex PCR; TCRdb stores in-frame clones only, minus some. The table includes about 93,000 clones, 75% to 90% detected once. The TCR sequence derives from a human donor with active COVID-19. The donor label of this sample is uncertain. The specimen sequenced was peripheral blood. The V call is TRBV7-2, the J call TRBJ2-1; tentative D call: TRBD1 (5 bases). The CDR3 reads CASSFEAGRNEQFF. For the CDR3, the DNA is TGTGCCAGCAGCTTTGAGGCAGGGCGGAATGAGCAGTTCTTC.